These 4 T cell receptor beta chains originate from one sample sequenced in a study of blood T cells in healthy people across ages. Next came a second PCR, run for roughly 7 to 12 cycles, which used a sample-barcoded 5' primer along with a J-beta primer mix. TCRdb analysed the 5' RACE reads with MiXCR anew, one entry per CDR3 protein. This table holds 550,000 to 600,000 distinct CDR3 sequences, 40% to 50% found once. Sequencing was carried out using blood. All receptors derive from an elderly man in good health.

This clonotype was picked up one time. The chain is built from TRBV5-8 and TRBJ2-2; tentatively, D is TRBD1 or TRBD2 (5 bases each). Per the germline V gene, CDR1 is SGHTS and CDR2 is YDEGEE. Trimming took off 1 base at V and 0 bases at J, with 13 bases between the two ends. CDR3 length: 17 amino acids. The CDR3 loop is CASSLPRDGANTGELFF. CDR3 DNA sequence: TGTGCCAGCAGCTTGCCTAGGGACGGGGCGAACACCGGGGAGCTGTTTTTT.

This clonotype was detected many times. As DNA, the CDR3 is TGCGCCAGCAGCCAAGTCGGGGCAGGGAATAACTATGGCTACACCTTC. This codes for CASSQVGAGNNYGYTF. V and J are TRBV4-3 and TRBJ1-2, with D perhaps TRBD1 (5 bases). Per the germline V gene, CDR1 is LGHNA and CDR2 is YSLEER. V lost 1 base and J lost 1, with 13 bases in between. The CDR3 is 16 residues long.

As to this clonotype: A much larger clone lies one base from this, so it may be a read error. The chain has TRBV6-6 and TRBJ2-3, with D unclear. CDR1 is MNHNY, CDR2 SVGAGI, per germline (reference sequence). The CDR3 is 12 amino acids. The CDR3 protein is CTSSPQTDTQYF. The CDR3 nucleotides are TGTACCAGCAGTCCGCAGACAGATACGCAGTATTTT.

This clonotype was detected a few times. The CDR3 region has the DNA TGTGCCAGCAGCCAAGTCACTAGCGGCGAGACCCAGTACTTC. It encodes CASSQVTSGETQYF. The chain couples TRBV3-1 to TRBJ2-5; 8 nucleotides align to TRBD2. Looked up from germline, CDR1 is LGHDT and CDR2 is YNNKEL (reference sequence). This CDR3 comprises 14 residues. V was clipped by 1 base and J by 5 bases; unmatched bases: 3.